This T cell receptor beta chain was retrieved from a study of sequential checkpoint blockade in melanoma. Turning to the study itself: Arm A got nivolumab then ipilimumab; arm B the reverse, 1:1. After both sequences, patients received maintenance nivolumab.

Treatment defined: randomized to nivolumab then ipilimumab (arm A) or the reverse (arm B). None of the patients previously received DNA-damaging chemotherapy. Live CD3+CD8+ CD19− CD56− cells were sorted from PBMCs. Clones were read by immunoSEQ multiplex PCR, and TCRdb kept only the in-frame ones, dropping some. The sample shows under 20,000 clones, just under 75% of them seen only once. The TCR sequence derives from a human donor with melanoma. The source was CD8+ T cells sorted from blood (inferred from file names), collected from a patient given nivolumab and ipilimumab in sequence.

CDR3 coding DNA: TGTGCCAGCAGCTTGGTACAGGGGAGCCAGCCCCAGCATTTT. Protein product: CASSLVQGSQPQHF. The V call is TRBV5-5, the J call TRBJ1-5; the match to TRBD1 covers 7 bases. Germline loops: CDR1 SGHKS, CDR2 YYEKEE (reference sequence). The CDR3 totals 14 residues. The junction had 4 bases not matched to a gene; V was cut back by 0 bases and J by 7 bases.